One sample yielded the 2 T cell receptor beta chains listed below, sequenced in a study of vaccination effects on CD4 cells after COVID-19. Only in-frame clones appear in the TCRdb table, and some are missing; sequencing was by immunoSEQ multiplex PCR. The sample contains under 40,000 clones, roughly 80% of which appear only once. For these receptors, no antigen is known. Cultured cells yielded isolated CD4+ T cells after 10 days. Material: CD4+ T cells from PBMCs cultured without peptide, obtained before COVID-19 vaccination. The receptors derive from a human donor who received a COVID-19 vaccine.

This rearrangement joins TRBV28 to TRBJ1-5; maybe TRBD1 (6 bases). Germline assignment: CDR1 MDHEN and CDR2 SYDVKM. With 5 bases removed from V and 7 bases from J, the gap between germline ends came to 18 bases. This CDR3 spans 15 amino acids. This chain's CDR3 is CASSVQEGTGQPQHF. The CDR3, as DNA: TGTGCCAGCAGTGTCCAAGAAGGAACAGGGCAGCCCCAGCATTTT. Full variable domain (outside the CDR3, taken from reference TRBV28 and TRBJ1-5): DVKVTQSSRYLVKRTGEKVFLECVQDMDHENMFWYRQDPGLGLRLIYFSYDVKMKEKGDIPEGYSVSREKKERFSLILESASTNQTSMYLCASSVQEGTGQPQHFGDGTRLSIL.

This chain links TRBV24-1 with TRBJ2-5; 9 bases are a match to TRBD1. Looked up from germline, CDR1 is KGHDR and CDR2 is SFDVKD. This CDR3 spans 15 amino acids. Losses at the gene ends were 2 bases for V and 5 bases for J; bases not matched to a gene: 5. The CDR3 nucleotides read TGTGCCACCAGTGATTCGGGGACAGGGCGCGAGACCCAGTACTTC. Translated, it gives CATSDSGTGRETQYF.